The 12 T cell receptor beta chains in this list originate from one sample, sequenced in a study of T cells in Graves' hyperthyroidism and ophthalmopathy. Template material for amplifying TCR beta CDR3 regions consisted of RNA transcripts. The primer set for the first-round RT-PCR of the TCR CDR3 was HTBI. TCRdb analysed the multiplex PCR reads with MiXCR anew, one entry per CDR3 protein. The table lists around 350,000 distinct CDR3 sequences, about a sixth of them singletons. Sequenced input: blood. Receptors were obtained from a woman aged 30 to 39 with Graves' hyperthyroidism that later progressed to Graves' ophthalmopathy.

Many counts were recorded for this clonotype. This chain links TRBV5-6 with TRBJ1-1; D may be TRBD1 (6 bases). CDR1 and CDR2 from the germline V gene are SGHDT and YYEEEE. The CDR3 loop spans 16 amino acids. V was cut by 2 bases and J by 4 bases, with 18 bases left in between. The CDR3 spells CASSLIRDRMGTEAFF. The CDR3 DNA sequence: TGTGCCAGCAGCTTAATCCGTGACAGGATGGGCACTGAAGCTTTCTTT.

This clonotype was picked up a small number of times. This chain links TRBV20-1 with TRBJ2-7; D uncertain. The V end was cut by 5 bases, the J end by 5 bases, with 7 bases between. CDR3 length: 10 amino acids. Per the germline V gene, CDR1 is DFQATT and CDR2 is SNEGSKA (reference sequence). The DNA of the CDR3 is TGCAGTGCTGAGGTCCACGAGCAGTACTTC. Protein product: CSAEVHEQYF.

This clonotype was recorded at least ten times. The genes are TRBV11-2 and TRBJ2-7, with D perhaps given as TRBD1 or TRBD2 (5 bases each). The CDR3 covers 18 residues. The germline V gene encodes CDR1 SGHAT and CDR2 FQNNGV. V was pared by 4 bases and J by 0 bases, with 22 bases between. This chain's CDR3 is CASSSGTRGVHSSYEQYF. The CDR3 coding sequence is TGTGCCAGCAGCTCAGGGACCAGAGGGGTTCACTCCTCCTACGAGCAGTACTTC.

In its sample, this clonotype was seen many times. This chain links TRBV24-1 with TRBJ1-1; no definite D call. Germline CDR1 KGHDR, CDR2 SFDVKD. V shed 2 bases and J shed 2 bases, with 5 bases lying between them. This CDR3 is built from 13 residues. CDR3 amino acids: CATSDYFNTEAFF. For the CDR3, the DNA is TGTGCCACCAGTGATTACTTTAACACTGAAGCTTTCTTT.

The V and J genes are TRBV10-3 and TRBJ2-5; 10 nucleotides match TRBD1. This CDR3 region has 15 residues. Unmatched junction bases numbered 5, after V lost 5 bases and J lost 2 bases. CDR1 is ENHRY and CDR2 is SYGVKD in the germline V gene. The CDR3 DNA follows: TGTGCCATCAGTTTGGACAGGGGGACACAAGAGACCCAGTACTTC. This codes for CAISLDRGTQETQYF.

The sample holds a few counts of this clonotype. The chain recombines TRBV29-1 with TRBJ2-7; tentative D call: TRBD2 (6 bases). Germline loops: CDR1 SQVTM, CDR2 ANQGSEA. CDR3 length: 15 residues. Between the trimmed V and J ends, which lost 4 bases and 7 bases, there was a span of 23 bases. The CDR3 here is CSVVFGGTGIREQYF. In nucleotides, the CDR3 is TGCAGCGTTGTTTTTGGCGGGACCGGAATTCGGGAGCAGTACTTC.

This clonotype was seen just once. The chain carries TRBV20-1 and TRBJ2-1; 8 positions agree with TRBD1. Germline V lookup: CDR1 DFQATT, CDR2 SNEGSKA (reference sequence). The CDR3 covers 16 residues. V was clipped by 0 bases and J by 3 bases; unmatched bases: 7. The chain's CDR3 is CSARDRDRTLYNEQFF. The CDR3 DNA sequence: TGCAGTGCTAGAGATCGGGACAGGACCCTCTACAATGAGCAGTTCTTC.

This clonotype was seen repeatedly, ten times or more. This sequence joins TRBV2 and TRBJ2-7, with D uncertain. Per germline, CDR1 SNHLY and CDR2 FYNNEI. V lost 6 bases and J lost 4, with 16 bases in between. This CDR3 contains 14 residues. CDR3 coding DNA: TGTGCCAGCAGAGATCGAACTCTGGGGTACGAGCAGTACTTC. Translated: CASRDRTLGYEQYF.

This clonotype was counted many times. This sequence joins TRBV30 and TRBJ2-7; 7 bases are a match to TRBD1. The V segment lost 0 bases and the J segment 0 bases; nucleotides outside the gene matches: 5. Germline lookup yields CDR1 GTSNPN and CDR2 SVGIG (reference sequence). The CDR3 has 15 amino acids. CDR3 bases: TGTGCCTGGAGTGTAACCGGGACAGTCTCCTACGAGCAGTACTTC. It codes for CAWSVTGTVSYEQYF.

This clonotype was counted between two and nine times. The chain links TRBV6-2 or TRBV6-3 to TRBJ1-2; D ambiguous. This CDR3 spans 13 amino acids. V shed 0 bases and J shed 7 bases, with 9 bases lying between them. Germline CDR1 and CDR2: MNHEY and SVGEGT. CDR3 in DNA: TGTGCCAGCAGTTACTCGCCAGTGGGTGGCTACACCTTC. It translates to CASSYSPVGGYTF.

This clonotype was picked up many times. The chain joins TRBV27 to TRBJ2-3; 12 bases agree with TRBD2. V shed 4 bases, J shed 12 bases, and the junction held 5 bases outside the gene matches. Per the germline V gene, CDR1 is MNHEY and CDR2 is SMNVEV (reference sequence). The CDR3 is 13 residues long. The CDR3 loop reads CASSSLAGGPQYF. DNA for the CDR3: TGTGCCAGCAGTTCACTAGCGGGGGGTCCTCAGTATTTT.

Only a few counts were recorded for this clonotype. V usage is TRBV19 and J usage is TRBJ1-2; D might be TRBD1 (5 bases). CDR1 and CDR2 (germline): LNHDA, SQIVND (reference sequence). Trimming removed 4 bases from V and 4 bases from J, with 13 bases in between. The length of the CDR3 is 14 residues. The CDR3 spells CASSTRDGFYGYTF. The CDR3 bases are TGTGCCAGTAGTACAAGGGACGGGTTCTATGGCTACACCTTC.